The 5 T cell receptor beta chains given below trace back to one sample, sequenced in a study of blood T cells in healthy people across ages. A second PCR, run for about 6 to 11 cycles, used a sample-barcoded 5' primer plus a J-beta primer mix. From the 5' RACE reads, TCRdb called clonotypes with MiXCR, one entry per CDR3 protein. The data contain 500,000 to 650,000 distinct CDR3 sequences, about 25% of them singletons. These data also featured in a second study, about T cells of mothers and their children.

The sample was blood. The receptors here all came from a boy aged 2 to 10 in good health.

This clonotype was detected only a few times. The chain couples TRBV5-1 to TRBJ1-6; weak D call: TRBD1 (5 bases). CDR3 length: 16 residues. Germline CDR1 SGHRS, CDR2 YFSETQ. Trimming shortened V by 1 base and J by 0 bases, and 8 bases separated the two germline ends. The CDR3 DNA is TGCGCCAGCAGCTTGCAGGGTCTCTCCTATAATTCACCCCTCCACTTT. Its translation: CASSLQGLSYNSPLHF.

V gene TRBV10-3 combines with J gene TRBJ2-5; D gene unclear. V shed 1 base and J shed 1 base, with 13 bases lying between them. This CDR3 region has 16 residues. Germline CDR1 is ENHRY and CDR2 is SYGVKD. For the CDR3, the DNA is TGTGCCATCAGTGAGTTGACAAGAAACTCCCAAGAGACCCAGTACTTC. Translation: CAISELTRNSQETQYF.

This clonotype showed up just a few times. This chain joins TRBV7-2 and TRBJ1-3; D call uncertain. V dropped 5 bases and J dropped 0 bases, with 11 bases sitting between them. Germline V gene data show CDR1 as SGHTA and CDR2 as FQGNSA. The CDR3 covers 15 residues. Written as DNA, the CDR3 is TGTGCCAGCAGCCCACCGTGGGACTCTGGAAACACCATATATTTT. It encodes CASSPPWDSGNTIYF.

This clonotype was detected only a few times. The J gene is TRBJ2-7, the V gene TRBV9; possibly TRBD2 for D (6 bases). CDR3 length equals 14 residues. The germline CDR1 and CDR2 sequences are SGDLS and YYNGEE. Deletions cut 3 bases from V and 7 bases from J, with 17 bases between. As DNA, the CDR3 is TGTGCCAGCAGCGGGCGGGATCTCTCAAAGGAGCAGTACTTC. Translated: CASSGRDLSKEQYF.

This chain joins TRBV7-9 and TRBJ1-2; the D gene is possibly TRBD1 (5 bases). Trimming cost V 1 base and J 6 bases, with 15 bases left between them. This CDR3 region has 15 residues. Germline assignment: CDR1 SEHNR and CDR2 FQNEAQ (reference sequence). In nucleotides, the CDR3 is TGTGCCAGCAGCTTAGGAGGGACCTTAGGGGATGGCTACACCTTC. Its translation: CASSLGGTLGDGYTF.